What follows are 25 T cell receptor beta chains derived from one specimen sequenced in a study of T cell responses to AZD1222 COVID-19 vaccine. Here immunoSEQ multiplex PCR was the method, and the copy in TCRdb shows in-frame clones only, minus some. The sample has some 150,000 clones; 70% to 90% are singletons. Source: peripheral blood, taken on day 0 of AZD1222 vaccination. The source is an adult in good health.

The chain combines TRBV10-3 with TRBJ2-7; 7 bases map to TRBD1. V shed 5 bases and J 6 bases; nucleotides not matched to a gene: 10. This CDR3 is built from 14 residues. CDR1 is ENHRY and CDR2 is SYGVKD in the germline V gene. The CDR3: CAISSQTGFGEQYF. DNA of the CDR3: TGTGCCATCAGTTCCCAGACAGGGTTCGGCGAGCAGTACTTC.

The chain is built from TRBV18 and TRBJ2-3, with 9 bases fitting TRBD1. Trimming took 5 bases from V and 3 from J; bases not matched to a gene: 9. The CDR3 is made up of 16 amino acids. The V gene's germline CDR1 is KGHSH and CDR2 LQKENI. CDR3 residues: CASSARLTGGTDTQYF. CDR3 nucleotide sequence: TGTGCCAGCTCAGCAAGGTTGACAGGGGGGACAGATACGCAGTATTTT.

This chain connects TRBV19 to TRBJ1-5, with a tentative D call TRBD1 (5 bases). CDR1 is LNHDA, CDR2 SQIVND, per germline (reference sequence). Trimming left V 0 bases short and J 5 bases short, with 17 bases between. The CDR3 runs to 17 residues. In DNA form, the CDR3 reads TGTGCCAGTAGTATAGATCGCGGCGGGGCGCAGGATCAGCCCCAGCATTTT. Its translation is CASSIDRGGAQDQPQHF.

The V gene is TRBV5-6, the J gene TRBJ2-1, with 15 bases lining up with TRBD2. J lost 4 bases, V lost 3 bases, and 8 bases had no gene match. The CDR3 has 18 residues. The germline CDR1 and CDR2 sequences are SGHDT and YYEEEE. CDR3 region: CASSSYGLAGGQYNEQFF. The CDR3 DNA reads as TGTGCCAGCAGCTCCTACGGACTAGCGGGGGGGCAGTACAATGAGCAGTTCTTC. The full variable domain, completed using reference TRBV5-6 and TRBJ2-1, is DAGVTQSPTHLIKTRGQQVTLRCSPKSGHDTVSWYQQALGQGPQFIFQYYEEEERQRGNFPDRFSGHQFPNYSSELNVNALLLGDSALYLCASSSYGLAGGQYNEQFFGPGTRLTVL.

This clone was seen a single time. V is TRBV7-2 and J is TRBJ2-3; D gene uncertain. The germline V gene has CDR1 SGHTA and CDR2 FQGNSA. The ends were cut back, 2 bases at V and 6 bases at J, with 9 bases in the middle. The CDR3 contains 13 residues. The CDR3 DNA reads as TGTGCCAGCAGCTTAATGCCACCCGATACGCAGTATTTT. This codes for CASSLMPPDTQYF.

This chain joins TRBV10-3 and TRBJ1-1; 12 nucleotides match TRBD1. CDR1 is ENHRY and CDR2 is SYGVKD in the germline V gene. J was trimmed by 7 bases and V by 3 bases; bases with no gene match: 9. This CDR3 is built from 16 residues. CDR3 in amino acids: CAISDPPGQGAGEAFF. Written as DNA, the CDR3 is TGTGCCATCAGTGACCCTCCGGGACAGGGGGCTGGTGAAGCTTTCTTT.

This clone came up once. This chain uses TRBV7-9 with TRBJ2-3, with 8 bases aligning to TRBD1. The CDR3 runs 14 residues. Germline-derived CDR1 and CDR2 are SEHNR and FQNEAQ (reference sequence). Trimming at V came to 5 bases and at J to 4 bases, leaving 5 bases not matched to a gene. The CDR3 sequence: CASSGQGTADTQYF. In nucleotides, the CDR3 is TGTGCCAGCAGCGGACAGGGTACCGCAGATACGCAGTATTTT.

The chain uses TRBV4-2 and TRBJ1-4; D remains ambiguous. This CDR3 comprises 13 residues. Germline V gene lookup returns CDR1 LGHNA and CDR2 YNFKEQ. Trimming took off 4 bases at V and 8 bases at J, with 11 bases between the two ends. CDR3 sequence reads: CASSLRETEKLFF. CDR3 nucleotide sequence: TGTGCCAGCAGCCTGAGGGAGACGGAAAAACTGTTTTTT.

This chain joins TRBV6-5 and TRBJ2-5, with a possible D match to TRBD1 (6 bases). In germline, CDR1 is MNHEY, CDR2 SVGAGI. This CDR3 region has 15 residues. Trimming left V 0 bases short and J 5 bases short, with 13 bases between. For the CDR3, the DNA is TGTGCCAGCAGTTACTCCTCCAGCAGGGGTGAGACCCAGTACTTC. It encodes CASSYSSSRGETQYF.

The chain has TRBV18 and TRBJ2-3, with D perhaps matching TRBD1 or TRBD2 (5 bases each). V was clipped by 9 bases and J by 3 bases, with 13 bases between them. This CDR3 has 13 residues. Germline V lookup: CDR1 KGHSH, CDR2 LQKENI. The CDR3 region has the DNA TGTGCCAGTTCGAGGGGTGGAACAGATACGCAGTATTTT. This gives the protein CASSRGGTDTQYF.

This chain joins TRBV7-2 and TRBJ1-2; 11 bases align to TRBD1. The CDR3 covers 13 residues. Germline V lookup: CDR1 SGHTA, CDR2 FQGNSA. V lost 6 bases and J lost 7; bases outside the gene matches: 4. In nucleotides, the CDR3 is TGTGCCAGCAGGGGACAGGGGGACTCTGGCTACACCTTC. As protein: CASRGQGDSGYTF.

This chain connects TRBV6-5 to TRBJ2-7, with a weak D call TRBD1 (5 bases). With 6 bases removed from V and 4 bases from J, the gap between germline ends came to 13 bases. This CDR3 is built from 13 residues. CDR1 and CDR2 (germline): MNHEY, SVGAGI. The DNA for the CDR3 is TGTGCCAGCAGCAGTCAGAACAGGTACGAGCAGTACTTC. Its translation is CASSSQNRYEQYF.

This chain joins TRBV5-1 and TRBJ1-2; D may be TRBD1 (5 bases). Trimming took off 0 bases at V and 8 bases at J, with 20 bases between the two ends. Germline V lookup: CDR1 SGHRS, CDR2 YFSETQ. The length of the CDR3 is 16 residues. The CDR3 DNA is TGCGCCAGCAGCTTGGCCCAAGGGGTCCAAAGGGAGGGCTACACCTTC. Translating it yields CASSLAQGVQREGYTF.

The chain carries TRBV4-1 and TRBJ2-2; 12 bases are a match to TRBD2. The germline gives CDR1 MGHRA, CDR2 YSYEKL. This CDR3 has 18 residues. The ends lost 4 bases at V and 3 bases at J; junction bases unmatched: 9. CDR3 in amino acids: CASSPSPGLAGYTGELFF. The CDR3 DNA is TGCGCCAGCAGCCCCTCTCCTGGACTAGCGGGATACACCGGGGAGCTGTTTTTT.

The chain combines TRBV12-5 with TRBJ2-3; D gene unclear. The CDR3 has 13 amino acids. Per germline, CDR1 LGHNT and CDR2 FRNRAP. V was trimmed by 2 bases and J by 6 bases, leaving 9 bases between them. This CDR3 is CASGLLSSDTQYF. CDR3 nucleotides: TGTGCTAGTGGTTTGCTCTCGTCGGATACGCAGTATTTT.

The chain uses TRBV9 and TRBJ1-2; TRBD1 agrees at 7 bases. Trimming took 4 bases from V and 5 from J; bases not matched to a gene: 14. The germline V gene encodes CDR1 SGDLS and CDR2 YYNGEE. CDR3 length: 16 amino acids. The CDR3 region has the DNA TGTGCCAGCAGCCCCAGGACAGGTTACGAAATTTATGGCTACACCTTC. As protein: CASSPRTGYEIYGYTF.

The rearrangement uses TRBV6-5 and TRBJ2-3, with D unresolved. V dropped 2 bases and J dropped 4 bases, with 4 bases sitting between them. This CDR3 comprises 12 residues. In germline, CDR1 is MNHEY, CDR2 SVGAGI. CDR3 bases: TGTGCCAGCAGTTACCCCCCAGATACGCAGTATTTT. It encodes CASSYPPDTQYF.

V and J are TRBV19 and TRBJ2-3, with 7 bases identical to TRBD1. The CDR3 is 14 residues long. Germline V gene lookup returns CDR1 LNHDA and CDR2 SQIVND (reference sequence). V was pared by 4 bases and J by 5 bases, with 6 bases of the junction left unmatched. CDR3 in DNA: TGTGCCAGTAGTAAAGGACAGGCGGGAGATACGCAGTATTTT. Translating gives CASSKGQAGDTQYF.

The rearrangement uses TRBV29-1 and TRBJ1-2; perhaps TRBD1 as D (5 bases). The CDR3 length is 14 residues. In germline, CDR1 is SQVTM, CDR2 ANQGSEA. Trimming stripped 0 bases from V and 2 bases from J, with 10 bases between. CDR3 coding DNA: TGCAGCGTTGAAGATCTATGGGACAACTATGGCTACACCTTC. The encoded protein is CSVEDLWDNYGYTF.

V is TRBV27 and J is TRBJ1-1; maybe TRBD1 (5 bases). This CDR3 comprises 13 residues. Trimming left V 5 bases short and J 4 bases short, with 11 bases between. Per germline, CDR1 MNHEY and CDR2 SMNVEV (reference sequence). The CDR3 bases are TGTGCCAGCAGTGCTTGGGGGACCACTGAAGCTTTCTTT. It specifies CASSAWGTTEAFF.

The chain carries TRBV28 and TRBJ1-5; D is unresolved. In germline, CDR1 is MDHEN, CDR2 SYDVKM. The ends were cut back, 3 bases at V and 7 bases at J, with 13 bases in the middle. The CDR3 runs to 14 residues. CDR3 protein: CASSFGGRLQPQHF. Here the CDR3 DNA reads TGTGCCAGCAGTTTTGGAGGCAGACTACAGCCCCAGCATTTT.

This clone was seen a few times. The chain has TRBV6-5 and TRBJ1-5, with a possible D match to TRBD1 (5 bases). Germline CDR1 MNHEY, CDR2 SVGAGI. This CDR3 is 15 amino acids long. The V end lost 5 bases, the J end lost 0 bases, and 11 bases lay between the germline ends. Here the CDR3 reads CASSPDTHSNQPQHF. The CDR3 DNA reads as TGTGCCAGCAGTCCGGACACTCATAGCAATCAGCCCCAGCATTTT.

The rearrangement links TRBV11-2 to TRBJ2-4; D unresolved. Germline V gene lookup returns CDR1 SGHAT and CDR2 FQNNGV. V was shortened by 2 bases and J by 9 bases, with 14 bases between the two germline ends. The CDR3 has 14 residues. The CDR3 region is CASSLIDLESIQYF. CDR3 in DNA: TGTGCCAGCAGCTTAATAGACCTTGAAAGCATTCAGTACTTC.

CDR3 nucleotide sequence: TGCGCCAGCAGCCAAGATTCCACAGGGATTAGCAATCAGCCCCAGCATTTT. Translation: CASSQDSTGISNQPQHF. The genes are TRBV4-3 and TRBJ1-5, with D possibly being TRBD1 (6 bases). Looked up from germline, CDR1 is LGHNA and CDR2 is YSLEER. The CDR3 runs 17 residues. V dropped 0 bases and J dropped 0 bases, with 12 bases sitting between them.

The V and J genes are TRBV2 and TRBJ2-1, with D unresolved. This CDR3 spans 16 amino acids. Deletions cut 3 bases from V and 2 bases from J, with 14 bases between. Germline assignment: CDR1 SNHLY and CDR2 FYNNEI. The DNA of the CDR3 is TGTGCCAGCAGTGATGCCGGTAGAAGGCCCTACAATGAGCAGTTCTTC. Translation gives CASSDAGRRPYNEQFF.